The 15 T cell receptor beta chains reported below all come from one sample, sequenced in a study of T cells in Graves' hyperthyroidism and ophthalmopathy. Amplification of TCR beta CDR3 regions was performed using RNA transcripts as template. The study used the HTBI primer set for a first-round RT-PCR of the TCR CDR3. Each CDR3 protein is one row after TCRdb ran MiXCR on the multiplex PCR reads. The table lists about 320,000 distinct CDR3 sequences, over 15% of them singletons. Input material: blood. These receptor sequences come from a man aged 30 to 45 with Graves' hyperthyroidism.

In DNA form, the CDR3 reads TGTGCCAGCAGCCCCCGCGAGACCTCCTACAATGAGCAGTTCTTC. This encodes CASSPRETSYNEQFF. The chain combines TRBV7-2 with TRBJ2-1, with no clear D. There are 15 residues in the CDR3. V lost 5 bases and J lost 0, with 11 bases in between. Germline CDR1 SGHTA, CDR2 FQGNSA. The full variable domain, rest sourced from reference TRBV7-2 and TRBJ2-1, is GAGVSQSPSNKVTEKGKDVELRCDPISGHTALYWYRQSLGQGLEFLIYFQGNSAPDKSGLPSDRFSAERTGGSVSTLTIQRTQQEDSAVYLCASSPRETSYNEQFFGPGTRLTVL.

The chain joins TRBV20-1 to TRBJ2-4; perhaps TRBD2 as D (9 bases). The germline CDR1 and CDR2 sequences are DFQATT and SNEGSKA (reference sequence). The CDR3 totals 18 residues. Trimming took off 6 bases at V and 1 base at J, with 25 bases between the two ends. As DNA, the CDR3 is TGCAGTGCGGATTCACGGACAGGGAGCGGGGGGGCCAAAAACATTCAGTACTTC. Translated: CSADSRTGSGGAKNIQYF.

This clonotype has just a few counts. The J gene is TRBJ2-7, the V gene TRBV10-3; D remains unclear. The germline gives CDR1 ENHRY, CDR2 SYGVKD. CDR3 length: 13 amino acids. V was pared by 7 bases and J by 0 bases, with 10 bases between. CDR3 in amino acids: CAIILHSSYEQYF. The CDR3 DNA is TGTGCCATCATTCTTCACAGCTCCTACGAGCAGTACTTC.

The chain carries TRBV20-1 and TRBJ2-4; the D gene is possibly TRBD1 (6 bases). CDR1 and CDR2 from the germline V gene are DFQATT and SNEGSKA (reference sequence). V gave up 6 bases and J gave up 0 bases, with 15 bases separating them. This CDR3 has 15 amino acids. The CDR3 DNA is TGCAGTGCACCAGGGGCAGCTCTAGCCAAAAACATTCAGTACTTC. Encoded protein: CSAPGAALAKNIQYF.

The chain joins TRBV20-1 to TRBJ2-7; TRBD1 aligns across 10 bases. Germline V gene data show CDR1 as DFQATT and CDR2 as SNEGSKA (reference sequence). J gave up 3 bases and V 0 bases, and 2 bases lay outside the gene matches. The CDR3 contains 14 residues. CDR3 in amino acids: CSARDGDRGYEQYF. CDR3 in DNA: TGCAGTGCTAGAGATGGGGACAGGGGCTACGAGCAGTACTTC.

This chain connects TRBV30 to TRBJ2-7; perhaps TRBD1 as D (5 bases). The V end was cut by 0 bases, the J end by 2 bases, with 8 bases between. This CDR3 is built from 13 residues. CDR1 and CDR2 from the germline V gene are GTSNPN and SVGIG (reference sequence). The CDR3: CAWSVKGTYEQYF. The CDR3 DNA reads TGTGCCTGGAGTGTAAAGGGGACCTACGAGCAGTACTTC.

This clonotype occurred many times. The chain couples TRBV18 to TRBJ2-2; D is ambiguous. The germline V gene encodes CDR1 KGHSH and CDR2 LQKENI. Trimming cost V 0 bases and J 0 bases, with 8 bases left between them. The CDR3 consists of 16 residues. The CDR3 coding sequence is TGTGCCAGCTCACCACCAGGTACATCGAACACCGGGGAGCTGTTTTTT. Encoded protein: CASSPPGTSNTGELFF. Filled out from reference TRBV18 and TRBJ2-2, the complete variable domain reads NAGVMQNPRHLVRRRGQEARLRCSPMKGHSHVYWYRQLPEEGLKFMVYLQKENIIDESGMPKERFSAEFPKEGPSILRIQQVVRGDSAAYFCASSPPGTSNTGELFFGEGSRLTVL.

This clonotype was observed many times. The genes are TRBV2 and TRBJ2-5; a possible D gene is TRBD1 (6 bases). Germline V gene data show CDR1 as SNHLY and CDR2 as FYNNEI. This CDR3 has 16 residues. Trimming removed 6 bases at V and 6 bases at J, with 23 bases between. The CDR3 bases are TGTGCCAGCAGCAGAAGACCGGGACAATCCATCCAGACCCAGTACTTC. This translates into CASSRRPGQSIQTQYF.

Ten or more counts support this clonotype. This sequence joins TRBV28 and TRBJ2-7; 7 bases agree with TRBD2. CDR3 length: 12 amino acids. The trim removed 5 bases at V and 2 bases at J, leaving 0 bases unmatched. Germline assignment: CDR1 MDHEN and CDR2 SYDVKM. CDR3 loop: CASSTSAYEQYF. In DNA, the CDR3 is TGTGCCAGCAGTACTAGCGCCTACGAGCAGTACTTC.

This chain joins TRBV4-1 and TRBJ2-3, with no clear D. Germline CDR1 is MGHRA and CDR2 is YSYEKL. The CDR3 extends over 13 amino acids. V was shortened by 2 bases and J by 5 bases, with 8 bases between the two germline ends. The CDR3 sequence is CASSQPLEDTQYF. As DNA, the CDR3 is TGCGCCAGCAGCCAACCTCTAGAAGATACGCAGTATTTT.

This clonotype was counted ten times or more. J is TRBJ2-1 and V is TRBV12-3 or TRBV12-4, with a possible D match to TRBD2 (5 bases). Trimming stripped 3 bases from V and 14 bases from J, with 14 bases between. The CDR3 length is 12 residues. CDR3 coding DNA: TGTGCCAGCAGTTTCTTGGAGGAGGTAGAGTTCTTC. This gives the protein CASSFLEEVEFF.

This clonotype appeared a few times. The genes are TRBV5-5 and TRBJ1-1; tentatively, D is TRBD1 (5 bases). This CDR3 is built from 16 residues. The V and J ends lost 3 bases and 5 bases respectively, with 20 bases between them. Per germline, CDR1 SGHKS and CDR2 YYEKEE (reference sequence). CDR3 residues: CASSSPSTAVRTEAFF. CDR3 nucleotide sequence: TGTGCCAGCAGCTCCCCCTCGACAGCCGTGCGGACTGAAGCTTTCTTT. The whole variable domain, filled in from reference TRBV5-5 and TRBJ1-1, reads DAGVTQSPTHLIKTRGQQVTLRCSPISGHKSVSWYQQVLGQGPQFIFQYYEKEERGRGNFPDRFSARQFPNYSSELNVNALLLGDSALYLCASSSPSTAVRTEAFFGQGTRLTVV.

The chain employs TRBV7-9 and TRBJ2-1, with TRBD2 matching 13 bases. Germline CDR1 and CDR2: SEHNR and FQNEAQ (reference sequence). This CDR3 contains 15 residues. With V trimmed by 5 bases and J by 12 bases, 10 bases remained unmatched. The CDR3 loop reads CASSQGGLAGLAQFF. CDR3 sequence (DNA): TGTGCCAGCAGCCAAGGGGGACTAGCGGGATTGGCGCAGTTCTTC.

In regard to this clonotype: This sequence may be a read error, since a much larger clone differs from it by one base. The V and J genes are TRBV3-1 and TRBJ2-7; TRBD2 matches at 15 bases. CDR1 LGHDT and CDR2 YNNKEL come from the germline V gene (reference sequence). The CDR3 extends over 18 amino acids. With V trimmed by 5 bases and J by 2 bases, 10 bases remained unmatched. The CDR3 DNA reads TGTGCCAGCAGCTCCGGACTAGCGGGAGGGGATAGCCCCTACGAGCAGTACTTC. It specifies CASSSGLAGGDSPYEQYF.

This clonotype was observed many times. V gene TRBV6-1 combines with J gene TRBJ1-1, with 7 bases lining up with TRBD1. The V gene end was trimmed by 6 bases and the J gene end by 3 bases; junction bases not matched to a gene: 7. Germline CDR1 MNHNS, CDR2 SASEGT. This CDR3 spans 14 amino acids. In DNA, the CDR3 is TGTGCCAGCAGCAGACAGGGTCGTCACACTGAAGCTTTCTTT. Translation gives CASSRQGRHTEAFF.